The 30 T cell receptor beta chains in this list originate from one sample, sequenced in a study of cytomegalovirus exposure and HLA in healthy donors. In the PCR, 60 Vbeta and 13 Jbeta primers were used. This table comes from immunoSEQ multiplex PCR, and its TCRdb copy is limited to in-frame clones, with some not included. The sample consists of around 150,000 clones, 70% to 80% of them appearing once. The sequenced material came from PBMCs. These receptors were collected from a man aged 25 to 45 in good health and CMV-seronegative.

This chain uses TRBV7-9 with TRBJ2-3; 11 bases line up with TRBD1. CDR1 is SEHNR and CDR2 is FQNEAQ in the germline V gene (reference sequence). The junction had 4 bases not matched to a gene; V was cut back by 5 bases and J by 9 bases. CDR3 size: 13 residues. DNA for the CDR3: TGTGCCAGCAGCCGCGGGGACAGGGGGACGCAGTATTTT. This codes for CASSRGDRGTQYF.

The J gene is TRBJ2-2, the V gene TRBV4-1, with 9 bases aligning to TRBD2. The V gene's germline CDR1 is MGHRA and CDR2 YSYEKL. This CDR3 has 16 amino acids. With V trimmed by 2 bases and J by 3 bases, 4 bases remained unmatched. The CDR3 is CASSQRGGRDTGELFF. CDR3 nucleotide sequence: TGCGCCAGCAGCCAAAGGGGCGGGAGGGACACCGGGGAGCTGTTTTTT.

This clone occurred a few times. CDR3 sequence reads: CASSEYSNQPQHF. For the CDR3, the DNA is TGTGCCAGCAGTGAGTATAGCAATCAGCCCCAGCATTTT. The genes are TRBV28 and TRBJ1-5; D gene ambiguous. The CDR3 runs 13 residues. V was trimmed by 5 bases and J by 0 bases, leaving 5 bases between them. Germline V gene data show CDR1 as MDHEN and CDR2 as SYDVKM.

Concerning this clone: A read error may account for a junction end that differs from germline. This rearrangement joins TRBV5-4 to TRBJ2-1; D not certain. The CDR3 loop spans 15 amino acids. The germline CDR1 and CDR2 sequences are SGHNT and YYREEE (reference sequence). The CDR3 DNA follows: TGTGCCAGCAGTTCACGACAATCGGCATCAAATGTGCAGTTCTTC. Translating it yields CASSSRQSASNVQFF.

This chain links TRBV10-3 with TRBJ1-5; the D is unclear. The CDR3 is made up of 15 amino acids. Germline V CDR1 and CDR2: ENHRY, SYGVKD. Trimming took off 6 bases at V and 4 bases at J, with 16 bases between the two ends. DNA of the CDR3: TGTGCCATCAGATCGGGGAAAGAGGGAAATCAGCCCCAGCATTTT. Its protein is CAIRSGKEGNQPQHF.

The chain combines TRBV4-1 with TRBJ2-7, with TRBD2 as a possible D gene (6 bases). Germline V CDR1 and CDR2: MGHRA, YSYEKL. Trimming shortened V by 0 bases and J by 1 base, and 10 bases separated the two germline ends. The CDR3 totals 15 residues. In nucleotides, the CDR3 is TGCGCCAGCAGCCAAGAGGAGGGAGAATCCTACGAGCAGTACTTC. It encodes CASSQEEGESYEQYF.

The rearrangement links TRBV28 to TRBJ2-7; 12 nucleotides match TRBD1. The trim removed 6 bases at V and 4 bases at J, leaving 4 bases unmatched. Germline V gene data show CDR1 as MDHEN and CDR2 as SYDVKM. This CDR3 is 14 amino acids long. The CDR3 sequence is CASRGTGGSYEQYF. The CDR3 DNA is TGTGCCAGCAGGGGGACAGGGGGCTCATACGAGCAGTACTTC.

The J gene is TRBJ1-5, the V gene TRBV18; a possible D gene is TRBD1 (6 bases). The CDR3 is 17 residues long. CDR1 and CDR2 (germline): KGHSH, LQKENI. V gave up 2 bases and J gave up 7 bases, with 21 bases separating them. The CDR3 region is CASSPELLQGGWQPQHF. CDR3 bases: TGTGCCAGCTCACCAGAACTGTTACAGGGCGGTTGGCAGCCCCAGCATTTT.

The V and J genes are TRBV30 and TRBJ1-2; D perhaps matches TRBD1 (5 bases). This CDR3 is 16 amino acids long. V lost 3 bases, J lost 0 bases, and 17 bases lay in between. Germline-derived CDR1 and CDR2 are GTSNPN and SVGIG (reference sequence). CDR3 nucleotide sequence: TGTGCCTGGAGCGAGACCCGACAGAGCCCTAACTATGGCTACACCTTC. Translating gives CAWSETRQSPNYGYTF.

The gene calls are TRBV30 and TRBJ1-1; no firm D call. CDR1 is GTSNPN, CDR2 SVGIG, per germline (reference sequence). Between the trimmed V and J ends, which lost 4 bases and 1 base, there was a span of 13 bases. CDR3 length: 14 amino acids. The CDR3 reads CAWTILQQNTEAFF. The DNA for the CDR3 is TGTGCCTGGACCATCCTACAGCAGAACACTGAAGCTTTCTTT.

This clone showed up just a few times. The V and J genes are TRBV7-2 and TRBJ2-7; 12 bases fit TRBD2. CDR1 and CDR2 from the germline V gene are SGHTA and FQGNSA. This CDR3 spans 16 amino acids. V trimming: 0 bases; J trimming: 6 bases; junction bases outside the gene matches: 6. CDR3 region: CASSLAATLAGGEQYF. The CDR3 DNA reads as TGTGCCAGCAGCTTAGCCGCCACACTAGCGGGAGGCGAGCAGTACTTC.

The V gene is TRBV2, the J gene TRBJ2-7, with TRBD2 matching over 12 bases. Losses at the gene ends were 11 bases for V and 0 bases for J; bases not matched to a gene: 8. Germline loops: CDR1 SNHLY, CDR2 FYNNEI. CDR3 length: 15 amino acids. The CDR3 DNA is TGTGCCGGAGGGTTGACTAGCGGGAGCTCCTACGAGCAGTACTTC. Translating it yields CAGGLTSGSSYEQYF.

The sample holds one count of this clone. The CDR3 DNA follows: TGTGCCAGCAGCGCACGACGACAGGGGGAGACCTACGAGCAGTACTTC. Protein: CASSARRQGETYEQYF. This sequence joins TRBV7-9 and TRBJ2-7; 9 bases agree with TRBD1. In germline, CDR1 is SEHNR, CDR2 FQNEAQ (reference sequence). J lost 2 bases, V lost 5 bases, and 10 bases had no gene match. The CDR3 length is 16 residues.

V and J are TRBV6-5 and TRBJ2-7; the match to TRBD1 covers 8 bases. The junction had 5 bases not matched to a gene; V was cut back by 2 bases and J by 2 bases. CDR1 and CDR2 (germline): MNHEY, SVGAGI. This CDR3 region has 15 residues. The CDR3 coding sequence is TGTGCCAGCAGTTACCGGGACAGGCAAGCCTACGAGCAGTACTTC. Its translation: CASSYRDRQAYEQYF.

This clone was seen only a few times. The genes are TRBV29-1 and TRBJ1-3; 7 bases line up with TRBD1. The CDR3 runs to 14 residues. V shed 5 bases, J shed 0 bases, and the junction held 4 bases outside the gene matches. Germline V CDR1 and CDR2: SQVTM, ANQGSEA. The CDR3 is CSVPGTDSGNTIYF. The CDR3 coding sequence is TGCAGCGTTCCCGGGACAGACTCTGGAAACACCATATATTTT.

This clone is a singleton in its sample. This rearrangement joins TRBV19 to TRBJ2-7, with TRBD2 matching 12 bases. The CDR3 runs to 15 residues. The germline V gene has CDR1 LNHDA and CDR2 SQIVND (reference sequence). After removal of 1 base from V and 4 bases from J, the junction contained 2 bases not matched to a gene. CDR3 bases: TGTGCCAGTAGTATAGGACTAGCGGGAGTTTACGAGCAGTACTTC. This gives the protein CASSIGLAGVYEQYF.

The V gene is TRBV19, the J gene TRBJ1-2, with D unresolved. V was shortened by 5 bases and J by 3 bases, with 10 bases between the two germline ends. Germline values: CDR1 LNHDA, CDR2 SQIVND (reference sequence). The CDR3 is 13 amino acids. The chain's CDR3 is CASSEPPHYGYTF. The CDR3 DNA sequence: TGTGCCAGTAGTGAGCCCCCTCACTATGGCTACACCTTC.

In DNA, the CDR3 is TGTGCCAGCAGCGCCCGACAGTTACCACCCACAGATACGCAGTATTTT. Amino acids: CASSARQLPPTDTQYF. This chain connects TRBV9 to TRBJ2-3; a weak D match, TRBD1 (5 bases). Trimming pared 3 bases from V and 2 bases from J, leaving 16 bases between. Germline CDR1 SGDLS, CDR2 YYNGEE. There are 16 residues in the CDR3.

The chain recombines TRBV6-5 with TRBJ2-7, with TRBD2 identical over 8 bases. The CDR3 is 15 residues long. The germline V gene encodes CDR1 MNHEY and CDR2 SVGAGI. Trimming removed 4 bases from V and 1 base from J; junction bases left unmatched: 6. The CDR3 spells CASSSGLGRSYEQYF. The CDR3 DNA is TGTGCCAGCAGTTCGGGACTAGGTCGGTCCTACGAGCAGTACTTC.

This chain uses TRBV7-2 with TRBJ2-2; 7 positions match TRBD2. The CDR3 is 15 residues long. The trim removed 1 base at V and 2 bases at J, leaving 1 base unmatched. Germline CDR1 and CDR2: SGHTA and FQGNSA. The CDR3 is CASSLGAGNTGELFF. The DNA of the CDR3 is TGTGCCAGCAGCTTAGGAGCGGGAAACACCGGGGAGCTGTTTTTT.

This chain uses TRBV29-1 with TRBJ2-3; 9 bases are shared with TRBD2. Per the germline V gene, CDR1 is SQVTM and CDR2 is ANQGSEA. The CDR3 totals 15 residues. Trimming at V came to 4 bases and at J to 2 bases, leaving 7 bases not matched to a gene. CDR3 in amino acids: CSVAPTSGHTDTQYF. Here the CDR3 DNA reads TGCAGCGTTGCTCCGACTAGCGGACACACAGATACGCAGTATTTT.

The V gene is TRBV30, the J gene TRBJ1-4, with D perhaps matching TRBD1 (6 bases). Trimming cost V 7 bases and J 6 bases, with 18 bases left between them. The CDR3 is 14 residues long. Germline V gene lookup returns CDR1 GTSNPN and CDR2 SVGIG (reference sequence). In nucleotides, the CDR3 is TGTGCCTCCCGGGACAAGGCTTCGGATGAAAAACTGTTTTTT. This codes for CASRDKASDEKLFF.

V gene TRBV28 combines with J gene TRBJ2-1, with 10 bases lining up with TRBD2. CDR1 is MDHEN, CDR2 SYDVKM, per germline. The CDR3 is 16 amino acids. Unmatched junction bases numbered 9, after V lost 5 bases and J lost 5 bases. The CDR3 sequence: CASSLAGAREHNEQFF. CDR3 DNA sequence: TGTGCCAGCAGTCTAGCGGGAGCTAGAGAACACAATGAGCAGTTCTTC.

CDR3 in amino acids: CASSHRSGGLGETQYF. The CDR3 DNA follows: TGCGCCAGCAGCCACCGCTCAGGGGGCTTAGGAGAGACCCAGTACTTC. This chain links TRBV5-1 with TRBJ2-5; the match to TRBD1 covers 8 bases. The CDR3 spans 16 residues. Germline loops: CDR1 SGHRS, CDR2 YFSETQ. V gave up 4 bases and J gave up 4 bases; unmatched junction bases: 12.

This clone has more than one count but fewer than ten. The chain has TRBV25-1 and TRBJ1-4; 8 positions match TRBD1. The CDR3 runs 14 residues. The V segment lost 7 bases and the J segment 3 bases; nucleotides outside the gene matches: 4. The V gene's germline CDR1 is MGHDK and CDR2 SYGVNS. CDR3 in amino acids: CASIPQGANEKLFF. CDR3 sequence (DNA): TGTGCCAGCATCCCACAGGGGGCTAATGAAAAACTGTTTTTT.

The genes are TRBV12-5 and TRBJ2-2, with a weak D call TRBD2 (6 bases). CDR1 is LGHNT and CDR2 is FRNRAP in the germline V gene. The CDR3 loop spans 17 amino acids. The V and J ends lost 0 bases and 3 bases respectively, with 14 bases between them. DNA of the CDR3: TGTGCTAGTGGTTTGGTGAGGGTGCGGGGCTACACCGGGGAGCTGTTTTTT. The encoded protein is CASGLVRVRGYTGELFF.

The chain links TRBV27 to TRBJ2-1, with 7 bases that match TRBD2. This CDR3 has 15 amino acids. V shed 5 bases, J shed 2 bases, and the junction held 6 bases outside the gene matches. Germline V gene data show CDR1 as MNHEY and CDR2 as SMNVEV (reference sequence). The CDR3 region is CASSPLAATYNEQFF. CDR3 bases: TGTGCCAGCAGTCCCCTAGCGGCCACCTACAATGAGCAGTTCTTC.

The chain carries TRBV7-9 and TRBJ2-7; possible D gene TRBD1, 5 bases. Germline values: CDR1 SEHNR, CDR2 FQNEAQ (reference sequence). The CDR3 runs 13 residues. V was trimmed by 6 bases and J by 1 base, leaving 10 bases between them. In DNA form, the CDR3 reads TGTGCCAGCAGTTTTAGGGGTTCCTACGAGCAGTACTTC. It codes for CASSFRGSYEQYF.

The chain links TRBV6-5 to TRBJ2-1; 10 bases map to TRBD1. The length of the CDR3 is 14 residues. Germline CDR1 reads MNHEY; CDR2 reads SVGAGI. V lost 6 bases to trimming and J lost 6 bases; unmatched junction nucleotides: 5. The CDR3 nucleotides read TGTGCCAGCAGCCCCCGGACAGGGGGCAATGAGCAGTTCTTC. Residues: CASSPRTGGNEQFF.

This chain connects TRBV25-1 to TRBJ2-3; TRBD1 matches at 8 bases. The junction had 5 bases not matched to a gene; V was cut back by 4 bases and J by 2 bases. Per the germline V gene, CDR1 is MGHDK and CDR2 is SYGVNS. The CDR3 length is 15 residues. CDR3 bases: TGTGCCAGCAGTGTGACAGGGGACACCACAGATACGCAGTATTTT. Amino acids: CASSVTGDTTDTQYF.